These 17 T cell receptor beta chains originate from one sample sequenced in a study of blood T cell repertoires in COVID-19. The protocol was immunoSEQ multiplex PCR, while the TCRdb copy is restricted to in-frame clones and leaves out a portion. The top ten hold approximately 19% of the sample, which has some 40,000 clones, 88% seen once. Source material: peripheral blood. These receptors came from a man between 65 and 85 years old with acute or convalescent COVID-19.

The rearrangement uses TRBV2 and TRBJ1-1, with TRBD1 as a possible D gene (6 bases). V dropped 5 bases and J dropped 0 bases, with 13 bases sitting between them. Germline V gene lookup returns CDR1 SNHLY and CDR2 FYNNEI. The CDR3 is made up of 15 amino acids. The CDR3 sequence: CASSSATGLNTEAFF. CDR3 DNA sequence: TGTGCCAGCAGTTCGGCAACAGGGCTGAACACTGAAGCTTTCTTT. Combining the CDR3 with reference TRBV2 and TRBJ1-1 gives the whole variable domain EPEVTQTPSHQVTQMGQEVILRCVPISNHLYFYWYRQILGQKVEFLVSFYNNEISEKSEIFDDQFSVERPDGSNFTLKIRSTKLEDSAMYFCASSSATGLNTEAFFGQGTRLTVV.

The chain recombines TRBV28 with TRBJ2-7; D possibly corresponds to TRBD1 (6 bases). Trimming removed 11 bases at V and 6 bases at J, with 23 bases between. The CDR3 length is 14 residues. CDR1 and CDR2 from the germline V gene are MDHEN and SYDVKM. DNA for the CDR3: TGTGCCGTACGAGGCAGGGGAACGAGCGGCGAGCAGTACTTC. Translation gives CAVRGRGTSGEQYF.

The CDR3 coding sequence is TGTGCCAGCAGCCCGACTCTGAACACCGGGGAGCTGTTTTTT. Its protein is CASSPTLNTGELFF. The gene calls are TRBV7-2 and TRBJ2-2; D call uncertain. Germline V gene sequence: CDR1 SGHTA, CDR2 FQGNSA. V lost 5 bases to trimming and J lost 1 base, with 8 bases between them. This CDR3 spans 14 amino acids.

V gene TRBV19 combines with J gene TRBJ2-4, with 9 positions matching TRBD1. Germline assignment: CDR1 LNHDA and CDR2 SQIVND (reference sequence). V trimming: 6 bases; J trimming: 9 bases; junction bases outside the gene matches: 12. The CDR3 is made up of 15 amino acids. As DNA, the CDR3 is TGTGCCAGTAGCACCCCACAGGGGGCTGACTTCATTCAGTACTTC. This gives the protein CASSTPQGADFIQYF.

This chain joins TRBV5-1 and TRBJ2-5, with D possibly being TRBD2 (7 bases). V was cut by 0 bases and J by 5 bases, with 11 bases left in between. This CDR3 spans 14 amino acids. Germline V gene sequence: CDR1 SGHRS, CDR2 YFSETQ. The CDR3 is CASSLEGGLETQYF. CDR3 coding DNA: TGCGCCAGCAGCTTGGAGGGGGGGCTCGAGACCCAGTACTTC.

Here the CDR3 DNA reads TGTGCCAGCCTTGGACAGGGGGTCTACAATGAGCAGTTCTTC. Amino acid sequence: CASLGQGVYNEQFF. The chain has TRBV25-1 and TRBJ2-1; 10 positions agree with TRBD1. Germline assignment: CDR1 MGHDK and CDR2 SYGVNS. The CDR3 sequence is 14 residues long. The trim removed 8 bases at V and 3 bases at J, leaving 4 bases unmatched.

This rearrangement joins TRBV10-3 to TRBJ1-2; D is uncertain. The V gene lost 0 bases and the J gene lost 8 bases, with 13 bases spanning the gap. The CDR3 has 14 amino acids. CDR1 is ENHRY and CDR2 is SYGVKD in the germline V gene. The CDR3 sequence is CAISESTRREGYTF. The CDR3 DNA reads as TGTGCCATCAGTGAGTCGACGCGCCGGGAGGGCTACACCTTC.

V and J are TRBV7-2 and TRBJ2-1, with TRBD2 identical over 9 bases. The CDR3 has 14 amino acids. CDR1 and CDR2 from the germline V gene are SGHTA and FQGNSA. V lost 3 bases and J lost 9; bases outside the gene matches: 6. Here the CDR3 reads CASSFNKAGGEQFF. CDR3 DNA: TGTGCCAGCAGCTTTAATAAAGCGGGAGGTGAGCAGTTCTTC.

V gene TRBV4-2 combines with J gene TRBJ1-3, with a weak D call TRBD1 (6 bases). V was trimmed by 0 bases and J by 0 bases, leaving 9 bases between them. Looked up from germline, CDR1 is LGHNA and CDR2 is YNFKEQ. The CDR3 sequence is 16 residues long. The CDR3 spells CASSQDGDISGNTIYF. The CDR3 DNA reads TGTGCCAGCAGCCAAGATGGGGACATCTCTGGAAACACCATATATTTT.

CDR3 amino acids: CASSPPWGLAGGRPSTDTQYF. DNA of the CDR3: TGTGCCAGCTCACCACCTTGGGGACTAGCGGGAGGCCGTCCTAGCACAGATACGCAGTATTTT. The V gene is TRBV18, the J gene TRBJ2-3; 15 bases fit TRBD2. Germline V gene lookup returns CDR1 KGHSH and CDR2 LQKENI. This CDR3 has 21 amino acids. J lost 0 bases, V lost 0 bases, and 10 bases had no gene match.

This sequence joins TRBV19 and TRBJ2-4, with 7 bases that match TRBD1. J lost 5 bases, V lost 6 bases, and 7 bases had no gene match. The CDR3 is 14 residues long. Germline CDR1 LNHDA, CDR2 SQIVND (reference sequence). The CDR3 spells CASSRYRGQNIQYF. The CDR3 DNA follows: TGTGCCAGTAGCCGATACAGGGGACAAAACATTCAGTACTTC.

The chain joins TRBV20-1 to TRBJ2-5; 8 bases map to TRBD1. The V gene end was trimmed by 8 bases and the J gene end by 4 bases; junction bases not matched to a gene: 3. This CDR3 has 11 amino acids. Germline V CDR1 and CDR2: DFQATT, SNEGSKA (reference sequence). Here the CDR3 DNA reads TGCAGTTACAGGGGGTTAGAGACCCAGTACTTC. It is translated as CSYRGLETQYF.

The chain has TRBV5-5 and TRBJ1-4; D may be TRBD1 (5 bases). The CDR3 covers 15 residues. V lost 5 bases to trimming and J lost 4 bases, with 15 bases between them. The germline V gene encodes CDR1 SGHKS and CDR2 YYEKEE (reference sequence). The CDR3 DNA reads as TGTGCCAGCAGGTCCCTTTTGGGGCTTAATGAAAAACTGTTTTTT. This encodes CASRSLLGLNEKLFF.

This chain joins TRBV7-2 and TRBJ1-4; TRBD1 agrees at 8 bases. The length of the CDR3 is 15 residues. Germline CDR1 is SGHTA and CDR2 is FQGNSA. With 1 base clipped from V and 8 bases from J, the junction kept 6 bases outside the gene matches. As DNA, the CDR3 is TGTGCCAGCAGCTTAGACAGGGGGTATGGCGAAAAACTGTTTTTT. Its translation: CASSLDRGYGEKLFF.

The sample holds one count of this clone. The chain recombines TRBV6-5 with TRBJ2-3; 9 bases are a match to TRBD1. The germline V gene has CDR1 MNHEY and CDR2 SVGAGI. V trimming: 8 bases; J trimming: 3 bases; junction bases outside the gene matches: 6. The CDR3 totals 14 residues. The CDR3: CASGDRAGTDTQYF. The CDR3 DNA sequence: TGTGCCAGCGGGGACAGGGCGGGGACAGATACGCAGTATTTT.

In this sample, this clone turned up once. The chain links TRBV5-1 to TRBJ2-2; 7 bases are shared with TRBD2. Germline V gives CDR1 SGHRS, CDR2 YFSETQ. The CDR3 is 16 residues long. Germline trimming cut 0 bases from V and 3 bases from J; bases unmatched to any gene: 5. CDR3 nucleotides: TGCGCCAGCAGCTTGGCGCTAGCGGACTACACCGGGGAGCTGTTTTTT. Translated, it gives CASSLALADYTGELFF.

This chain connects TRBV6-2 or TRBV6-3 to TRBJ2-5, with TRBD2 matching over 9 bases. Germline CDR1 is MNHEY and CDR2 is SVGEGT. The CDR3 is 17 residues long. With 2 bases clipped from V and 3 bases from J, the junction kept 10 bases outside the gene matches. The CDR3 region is CASSYPTGVAGEETQYF. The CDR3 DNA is TGTGCCAGCAGTTACCCTACGGGGGTAGCGGGAGAAGAGACCCAGTACTTC.